These T cell receptor beta chains were read from a single sample in a study of prognosis after radiotherapy for stage I lung cancer. One entry per CDR3 protein, called by TCRdb with MiXCR from the multiplex PCR reads. The sample contains about 16,000 distinct CDR3 sequences, about a third of which appear only once. Sequenced material: PBMCs, taken before or after stereotactic body radiation therapy (not recorded which). These receptors all stem from a donor over 45 with non-small cell lung cancer. The CDR3 runs from the conserved cysteine through the conserved F or W. A D gene is named only where the DNA matches it firmly.

v_call	d_call	j_call	cdr3_aa
TRBV6-2/TRBV6-3	NA	TRBJ1-5	CASSYGDQPQHF
TRBV19	NA	TRBJ2-5	CASSAGDSQETQYF
TRBV11-3	TRBD2	TRBJ2-4	CASSLAGRENIQYF
TRBV10-2	NA	TRBJ2-7	CASSEPAGRYEQYF
TRBV6-1	NA	TRBJ1-6	CASSEVLADSPLHF
TRBV11-2	NA	TRBJ1-1	CASSEMGTEAFF
TRBV20-1	NA	TRBJ1-2	CSARQTGDYGYTF
TRBV6-9	NA	TRBJ2-1	CASSYSGNEQFF
TRBV28	TRBD1	TRBJ1-4	CASTTVGQGGEKLFF
TRBV6-2/TRBV6-3	TRBD1	TRBJ2-6	CASNPSRGNWANVLTF
TRBV4-1	TRBD1	TRBJ1-4	CASSEQGHRGEKLFF
TRBV20-1	NA	TRBJ2-7	CSASLGYEQYF
TRBV12-3/TRBV12-4	TRBD2	TRBJ2-5	CASSLSGRDRETQYF
TRBV6-2/TRBV6-3	NA	TRBJ1-5	CAFREGQPNQSQHF
TRBV6-1	TRBD2	TRBJ2-7	CASSEGLAGSYEQYF